This paragraph reports one T cell receptor beta chain. This clonotype was detected a few times. The antigen it binds to is not known. No base qualities exist here, and no much larger clone lies one base off it. This sample was taken from a study of patients and donors after allogeneic stem cell transplantation (dated by TCRdb to the early 2020s). As encoded in the germline V gene, CDR1 is SGHRS while CDR2 is YFSETQ. V is reduced by 1 base and J by 6 bases, leaving a spacing of 10 bases between them. The CDR3, from cysteine to phenylalanine, totals 13 residues. Only the CDR3 DNA stays, 39 bases, in frame from base 1. The library was prepared using RT-PCR. This sample was sequenced with a NextSeq 550. TCRdb ran its own pipeline on the public reads, namely fastp trimming at Q25 and MiXCR clone calling, and kept in-frame beta chains. Each CDR3 protein gets just one entry, which takes the most common genes and DNA from the rows behind it. Recorded for this sample are 160,000 or so distinct CDR3 sequences; roughly 22% of them occurred a single time. Together, the top ten hold around 26% of the sample.

Recombination joined TRBV5-1 with TRBJ1-1; the D gene is unclear. The sequence came from a human donor who was either an allogeneic HSCT recipient or a stem cell or donor lymphocyte infusion donor (not recorded which). It is not recorded whose cells these are; they may come from a transplant donor. Sequenced input: blood, either unsorted or a sorted T cell fraction (not recorded which). This receptor carries the CDR3 CASSLLQESEAFF. The DNA reads as follows: TGCGCCAGCAGCTTGCTGCAGGAATCTGAAGCTTTCTTT.